These 8 T cell receptor beta chains came from one sample sequenced in a study of T cell changes during pregnancy in multiple sclerosis. TCRdb's copy holds only in-frame clones and misses some; the assay was immunoSEQ multiplex PCR. This table holds about 67,000 clones, just over 90% found once. The sequenced sample was peripheral blood, obtained in the third trimester of pregnancy. These receptors all come from a female donor with multiple sclerosis, enrolled in a pregnancy study.

V is TRBV25-1 and J is TRBJ1-1, with D possibly TRBD1 on 5 matching bases. CDR3 size: 16 residues. V lost 6 bases and J lost 0, with 17 bases in between. Germline CDR1 is MGHDK and CDR2 is SYGVNS. The CDR3 region is CASSPLGGAMNTEAFF. The CDR3 region has the DNA TGTGCCAGCAGCCCACTCGGCGGGGCCATGAACACTGAAGCTTTCTTT.

This clone has just one count. The V and J genes are TRBV19 and TRBJ1-2; D gene ambiguous. Trimming pared 0 bases from V and 13 bases from J, leaving 18 bases between. The CDR3 length is 14 residues. Germline CDR1 is LNHDA and CDR2 is SQIVND (reference sequence). The CDR3 loop is CASSIDLEGLHRTF. The CDR3 nucleotides are TGTGCCAGTAGTATAGATCTCGAGGGTTTACATCGCACCTTC.

This chain joins TRBV19 and TRBJ1-1; 7 nucleotides line up with TRBD1. CDR3 length equals 13 residues. From germline, CDR1 is LNHDA and CDR2 SQIVND (reference sequence). The V segment lost 10 bases and the J segment 1 base; nucleotides outside the gene matches: 6. The CDR3 nucleotides read TGTGCCACCAAAGGACAGGCGAACACTGAAGCTTTCTTT. Protein sequence: CATKGQANTEAFF.

The chain is built from TRBV4-2 and TRBJ2-1; 8 nucleotides line up with TRBD2. V dropped 0 bases and J dropped 1; count of bases not matched to a gene: 5. The CDR3 loop spans 17 amino acids. CDR1 and CDR2 from the germline V gene are LGHNA and YNFKEQ. The CDR3 protein is CASSQDPAGVSYNEQFF. As DNA, the CDR3 is TGTGCCAGCAGCCAAGATCCAGCGGGAGTATCCTACAATGAGCAGTTCTTC.

This chain joins TRBV7-9 and TRBJ2-7, with TRBD1 identical over 9 bases. The CDR3 runs to 15 residues. J lost 0 bases, V lost 1 base, and 1 base had no gene match. In germline, CDR1 is SEHNR, CDR2 FQNEAQ (reference sequence). CDR3 DNA sequence: TGTGCCAGCAGCTTAGGACAGGGGGGCTCCTACGAGCAGTACTTC. It encodes CASSLGQGGSYEQYF.

This chain links TRBV2 with TRBJ1-3; D unresolved. Trimming stripped 5 bases from V and 9 bases from J, with 20 bases between. Per the germline V gene, CDR1 is SNHLY and CDR2 is FYNNEI. The length of the CDR3 is 15 residues. CDR3 amino acids: CASSPVDILPATIYF. In nucleotides, the CDR3 is TGTGCCAGCAGTCCGGTAGACATCCTACCCGCCACCATATATTTT.

This chain joins TRBV12-5 and TRBJ2-3, with 12 nucleotides matching TRBD1. Germline CDR1 reads LGHNT; CDR2 reads FRNRAP. This CDR3 spans 16 amino acids. J gave up 5 bases and V 5 bases, and 8 bases lay outside the gene matches. The CDR3 DNA reads as TGTGCTAGTGGTGTCCGGGGACAGGGGGCGAGAGATACGCAGTATTTT. Its translation is CASGVRGQGARDTQYF.

The chain employs TRBV25-1 and TRBJ2-1, with 9 bases identical to TRBD2. In germline, CDR1 is MGHDK, CDR2 SYGVNS. V trimming: 7 bases; J trimming: 3 bases; junction bases outside the gene matches: 16. The CDR3 is made up of 18 amino acids. The CDR3 protein is CASTQNPGGGAGYNEQFF. The DNA for the CDR3 is TGTGCCAGCACCCAAAACCCTGGCGGGGGGGCGGGCTACAATGAGCAGTTCTTC.